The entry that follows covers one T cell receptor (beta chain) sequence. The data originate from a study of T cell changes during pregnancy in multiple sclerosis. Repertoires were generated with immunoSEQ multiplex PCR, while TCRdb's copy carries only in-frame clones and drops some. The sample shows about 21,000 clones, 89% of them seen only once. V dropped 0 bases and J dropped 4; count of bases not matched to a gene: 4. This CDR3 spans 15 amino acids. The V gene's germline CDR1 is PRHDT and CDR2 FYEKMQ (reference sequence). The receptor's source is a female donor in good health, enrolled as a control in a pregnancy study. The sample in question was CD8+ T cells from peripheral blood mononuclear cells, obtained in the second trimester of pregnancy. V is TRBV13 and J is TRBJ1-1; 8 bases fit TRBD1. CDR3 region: CASSLGQGAGTEAFF. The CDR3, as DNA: TGTGCCAGCAGCTTAGGGCAGGGGGCGGGCACTGAAGCTTTCTTT.